Described below is a single T cell receptor beta chain sequence and its context. Germline lookup yields CDR1 GTSNPN and CDR2 SVGIG (reference sequence). This CDR3 is built from 13 residues. The V segment lost 4 bases and the J segment 8 bases; nucleotides outside the gene matches: 7. With a constant-region primer, TCR beta cDNA was made from around 530 ng of total RNA. For TCR beta, libraries were produced by three nested multiplex PCR rounds using slightly modified ARM-PCR. The first two PCR rounds used TRBV1-TRBV30 forward primers with a C-beta reverse primer, 10 to 11 cycles each. A single record per CDR3 protein comes from TCRdb applying MiXCR to the multiplex PCR reads. The sample records some 180,000 distinct CDR3 sequences, 50% to 75% being singletons. The source of the sample is a study of tumor-infiltrating lymphocytes in primary liver carcinoma. Out of unsorted whole blood came the blood RNA, and germline DNA was extracted as well.

V and J are TRBV30 and TRBJ1-4; 7 nucleotides agree with TRBD1. This clonotype was obtained from a man aged 40-50 years with primary liver carcinoma and hepatitis B virus infection. What was sequenced was peripheral blood. DNA for the CDR3: TGTGCCTGGAATCGACAGGGATACGAAAAACTGTTTTTT. It codes for CAWNRQGYEKLFF.